These 24 T cell receptor beta chains originate from one sample sequenced in a study of CD8 T cells in Susac syndrome. With random hexamers, 0.5 to 1 ug RNA was reverse transcribed. TCRdb reprocessed the immunoSEQ multiplex PCR reads with MiXCR, giving one entry per CDR3 protein. The sample records roughly 150,000 distinct CDR3 sequences, 93% being singletons. The specimen sequenced was CD4+ T cells from PBMCs. The source is a human donor in good health.

CDR3 nucleotides: TGTGCCAGCAGTTTCGCCGGGACCCTGGACAAGACCCAGTACTTC. This gives the protein CASSFAGTLDKTQYF. The gene calls are TRBV12-3 or TRBV12-4 and TRBJ2-5; perhaps D is TRBD1 or TRBD2 (5 bases each). This CDR3 is 15 amino acids long. V was shortened by 3 bases and J by 6 bases, with 17 bases between the two germline ends.

This clonotype appeared a single time. CDR3 in amino acids: CASSLAGGGGQYF. CDR3 in DNA: TGTGCCAGCAGCTTAGCCGGCGGGGGGGGGCAGTACTTC. This chain links TRBV7-3 with TRBJ2-5; 9 bases are shared with TRBD2. After removal of 2 bases from V and 11 bases from J, the junction contained 6 bases not matched to a gene. The CDR3 sequence is 13 residues long. Germline CDR1 SGHTA, CDR2 FQGTGA.

The CDR3 sequence: CASSTSTPSSGNTIYF. The CDR3, as DNA: TGTGCCAGCTCAACATCGACACCGAGCTCTGGAAACACCATATATTTT. J is TRBJ1-3 and V is TRBV18; no firm D call. Trimming stripped 5 bases from V and 0 bases from J, with 14 bases between. The CDR3 is 16 residues long. Germline-derived CDR1 and CDR2 are KGHSH and LQKENI.

The CDR3 region is CASSLGQNYNEQFF. For the CDR3, the DNA is TGTGCCAGCAGTTTAGGACAGAATTACAATGAGCAGTTCTTC. The rearrangement joins TRBV12-3 or TRBV12-4 to TRBJ2-1; the D gene is possibly TRBD1 (5 bases). The V and J ends lost 1 base and 4 bases respectively, with 8 bases between them. This CDR3 has 14 amino acids.

The chain couples TRBV5-4 to TRBJ2-6, with TRBD2 as a possible D gene (7 bases). V lost 5 bases, J lost 0 bases, and 21 bases lay in between. This CDR3 spans 19 amino acids. CDR1 and CDR2 from the germline V gene are SGHNT and YYREEE (reference sequence). In DNA form, the CDR3 reads TGTGCCAGCAGTCCTCGAGGGGGGGTGCATGACTCTGGGGCCAACGTCCTGACTTTC. Residues: CASSPRGGVHDSGANVLTF.

The chain links TRBV5-4 to TRBJ2-2; 8 nucleotides agree with TRBD2. V lost 7 bases and J lost 5; bases outside the gene matches: 7. The germline gives CDR1 SGHNT, CDR2 YYREEE (reference sequence). CDR3 length: 14 amino acids. The CDR3 loop is CASGIAGKTGELFF. The CDR3 DNA reads as TGTGCCAGCGGAATAGCGGGGAAAACCGGGGAGCTGTTTTTT.

This clonotype has a handful of counts. The chain combines TRBV7-9 with TRBJ1-1; D uncertain. V was shortened by 1 base and J by 3 bases, with 6 bases between the two germline ends. CDR1 is SEHNR, CDR2 FQNEAQ, per germline (reference sequence). The CDR3 consists of 13 residues. The CDR3, as DNA: TGTGCCAGCAGCTTAGAAGCGGACACTGAAGCTTTCTTT. The encoded protein is CASSLEADTEAFF.

The V and J genes are TRBV29-1 and TRBJ1-1; D not resolved. Per germline, CDR1 SQVTM and CDR2 ANQGSEA. This CDR3 has 13 residues. V was cut by 6 bases and J by 3 bases, with 14 bases left in between. CDR3 amino acids: CSVSGNPDTEAFF. CDR3 bases: TGCAGCGTGTCAGGAAACCCTGACACTGAAGCTTTCTTT.

The rearrangement links TRBV29-1 to TRBJ2-3; D remains unclear. Germline V gives CDR1 SQVTM, CDR2 ANQGSEA. Between the trimmed V and J ends, which lost 7 bases and 0 bases, there was a span of 14 bases. CDR3 length: 14 residues. CDR3 in DNA: TGCAGCGGACGAACCGAGTCTAGCACAGATACGCAGTATTTT. Residues: CSGRTESSTDTQYF.

J is TRBJ1-1 and V is TRBV4-1; D not resolved. V was pared by 1 base and J by 0 bases, with 9 bases between. The CDR3 spans 15 residues. Germline V gives CDR1 MGHRA, CDR2 YSYEKL. DNA of the CDR3: TGCGCCAGCAGCCAAGGCACGGCAGTGAACACTGAAGCTTTCTTT. Residues: CASSQGTAVNTEAFF.

This chain uses TRBV7-8 with TRBJ2-3; 9 bases align to TRBD2. The V segment lost 6 bases and the J segment 2 bases; nucleotides outside the gene matches: 6. This CDR3 region has 15 residues. Germline V lookup: CDR1 SGHVS, CDR2 FQNEAQ. CDR3 sequence: CASRWASGITDTQYF. The CDR3, as DNA: TGTGCCAGCAGGTGGGCTAGCGGGATCACAGATACGCAGTATTTT.

The chain is built from TRBV6-1 and TRBJ1-6; no reliable D call. The germline V gene has CDR1 MNHNS and CDR2 SASEGT. The CDR3 spans 18 residues. V lost 11 bases and J 9 bases, leaving 32 bases between the germline ends. CDR3 in amino acids: CAVHLSHFPEENGSPLHF. As DNA, the CDR3 is TGTGCCGTTCATCTCTCCCATTTTCCCGAAGAAAATGGTTCACCCCTCCACTTT.

The rearrangement links TRBV28 to TRBJ2-5, with no clear D. Trimming took off 4 bases at V and 1 base at J, with 4 bases between the two ends. The CDR3 extends over 12 amino acids. Per germline, CDR1 MDHEN and CDR2 SYDVKM. The DNA for the CDR3 is TGTGCCAGCAGTTCCCCCCAAGAGACCCAGTACTTC. The encoded protein is CASSSPQETQYF.

The chain recombines TRBV29-1 with TRBJ2-7, with D perhaps TRBD1 (6 bases). V gave up 6 bases and J gave up 3 bases, with 12 bases separating them. Germline V gene sequence: CDR1 SQVTM, CDR2 ANQGSEA. CDR3 length equals 12 residues. The CDR3 DNA is TGCAGCGTGGGGGACAACCACTACGAGCAGTACTTC. It translates to CSVGDNHYEQYF.

This clonotype occurred a few times. V and J are TRBV5-1 and TRBJ2-7; perhaps TRBD2 as D (9 bases). Germline values: CDR1 SGHRS, CDR2 YFSETQ. The V gene lost 4 bases and the J gene lost 7 bases, with 18 bases spanning the gap. The CDR3 has 14 residues. The DNA of the CDR3 is TGCGCCAGCAGCGGACAGGGACTAGCTGGGGAGCAGTACTTC. Translation gives CASSGQGLAGEQYF.

The DNA of the CDR3 is TGTGCCATTCGAGGATCGGAGGAGACCCAGTACTTC. It specifies CAIRGSEETQYF. The chain carries TRBV10-3 and TRBJ2-5; D call uncertain. Germline loops: CDR1 ENHRY, CDR2 SYGVKD. CDR3 length: 12 amino acids. V was clipped by 9 bases and J by 5 bases, with 13 bases between them.

V gene TRBV7-2 combines with J gene TRBJ1-4, with a weak D call TRBD1 (5 bases). Per the germline V gene, CDR1 is SGHTA and CDR2 is FQGNSA. V shed 5 bases and J shed 5 bases, with 15 bases lying between them. The CDR3 loop spans 15 amino acids. CDR3 in amino acids: CASSPPGRRNEKLFF. The CDR3 region has the DNA TGTGCCAGCAGCCCCCCGGGACGGCGGAATGAAAAACTGTTTTTT. Drawing the rest from reference TRBV7-2 and TRBJ1-4, the complete variable domain is GAGVSQSPSNKVTEKGKDVELRCDPISGHTALYWYRQSLGQGLEFLIYFQGNSAPDKSGLPSDRFSAERTGGSVSTLTIQRTQQEDSAVYLCASSPPGRRNEKLFFGSGTQLSVL.

The chain is built from TRBV9 and TRBJ1-6, with no clear D. The germline V gene has CDR1 SGDLS and CDR2 YYNGEE. This CDR3 region has 15 residues. V shed 0 bases and J shed 8 bases, with 12 bases lying between them. The CDR3 nucleotides read TGTGCCAGCAGCGTAGGCTCCCACCGGGATTCACCCCTCCACTTT. Translating gives CASSVGSHRDSPLHF.

V usage is TRBV7-3 and J usage is TRBJ2-2; D gene unclear. Germline V lookup: CDR1 SGHTA, CDR2 FQGTGA. V was trimmed by 5 bases and J by 4 bases, leaving 11 bases between them. The CDR3 runs 14 residues. The CDR3 sequence is CASSPPSSTGELFF. CDR3 coding DNA: TGTGCCAGCAGCCCCCCGAGTTCCACCGGGGAGCTGTTTTTT.

The chain links TRBV18 to TRBJ1-1; D perhaps matches TRBD1 (6 bases). The CDR3 is made up of 16 amino acids. The V end lost 1 base, the J end lost 0 bases, and 12 bases lay between the germline ends. Germline V gene sequence: CDR1 KGHSH, CDR2 LQKENI. Written as DNA, the CDR3 is TGTGCCAGCTCACCACAGCCGGGACAAGTGAACACTGAAGCTTTCTTT. As protein: CASSPQPGQVNTEAFF.

The J gene is TRBJ1-2, the V gene TRBV7-8; no clear D. Trimming cost V 1 base and J 5 bases, with 11 bases left between them. This CDR3 comprises 14 residues. The germline V gene has CDR1 SGHVS and CDR2 FQNEAQ. The CDR3 is CASSLEGYGYGYTF. As DNA, the CDR3 is TGTGCCAGCAGCTTAGAAGGATATGGGTATGGCTACACCTTC.

The rearrangement links TRBV30 to TRBJ1-2; D call uncertain. The CDR3 consists of 11 residues. Trimming took off 0 bases at V and 4 bases at J, with 3 bases between the two ends. Germline assignment: CDR1 GTSNPN and CDR2 SVGIG (reference sequence). The CDR3 protein is CAWSVPYGYTF. CDR3 sequence (DNA): TGTGCCTGGAGTGTTCCCTATGGCTACACCTTC.

This chain uses TRBV9 with TRBJ1-2; D gene ambiguous. The germline V gene has CDR1 SGDLS and CDR2 YYNGEE. V gave up 4 bases and J gave up 9 bases, with 25 bases separating them. The CDR3 has 16 amino acids. The DNA of the CDR3 is TGTGCCAGCAGCCCAGTGGTAGTTGGGCCCCAATTCCGCTACACCTTC. It codes for CASSPVVVGPQFRYTF.

The chain links TRBV6-5 to TRBJ1-6; D is possibly TRBD1 (6 bases). The V and J ends lost 0 bases and 0 bases respectively, with 9 bases between them. This CDR3 has 17 amino acids. Germline V gene lookup returns CDR1 MNHEY and CDR2 SVGAGI. The CDR3 bases are TGTGCCAGCAGTTACTCTCAGGGGAGCTCCTATAATTCACCCCTCCACTTT. Amino acids: CASSYSQGSSYNSPLHF.